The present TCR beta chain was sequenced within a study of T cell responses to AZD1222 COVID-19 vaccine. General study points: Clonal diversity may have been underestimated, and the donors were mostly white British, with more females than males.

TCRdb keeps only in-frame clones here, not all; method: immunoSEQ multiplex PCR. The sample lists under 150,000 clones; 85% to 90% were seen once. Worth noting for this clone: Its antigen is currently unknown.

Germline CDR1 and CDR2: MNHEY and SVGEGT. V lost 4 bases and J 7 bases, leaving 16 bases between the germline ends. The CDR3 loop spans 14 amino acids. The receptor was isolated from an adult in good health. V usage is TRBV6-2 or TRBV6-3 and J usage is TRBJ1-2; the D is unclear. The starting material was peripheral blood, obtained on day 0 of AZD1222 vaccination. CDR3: CASSFGDTAIGYTF. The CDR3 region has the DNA TGTGCCAGCAGTTTTGGGGATACAGCGATTGGCTACACCTTC.